These 17 T cell receptor beta chains share one sample of origin, sequenced in a study of T cell responses to AZD1222 COVID-19 vaccine. Libraries were prepared by immunoSEQ multiplex PCR; TCRdb keeps only in-frame clonotypes and omits some of them. Seen here are 130,000 to 150,000 clones, around 90% observed once, and the top ten hold 4% to 6%. Sequencing used peripheral blood, obtained on day 0 of AZD1222 vaccination. These receptors were collected from an adult in good health.

V and J are TRBV5-1 and TRBJ1-1; D is unclear. V was clipped by 2 bases and J by 6 bases, with 11 bases between them. Germline V gene lookup returns CDR1 SGHRS and CDR2 YFSETQ. CDR3 size: 13 residues. The DNA for the CDR3 is TGCGCCAGCAGCTTACGAGGGCAGTCTGAAGCTTTCTTT. Translated: CASSLRGQSEAFF.

CDR3 sequence: CASSVVVGDGYTF. The CDR3 DNA sequence: TGTGCCAGCAGCGTAGTCGTAGGCGATGGCTACACCTTC. This chain links TRBV9 with TRBJ1-2; D remains ambiguous. Per germline, CDR1 SGDLS and CDR2 YYNGEE. The CDR3 is made up of 13 amino acids. V dropped 0 bases and J dropped 6 bases, with 9 bases sitting between them.

This clone has a single count. V gene TRBV6-5 combines with J gene TRBJ1-1; perhaps TRBD1 as D (6 bases). The germline V gene encodes CDR1 MNHEY and CDR2 SVGAGI. Trimming pared 6 bases from V and 2 bases from J, leaving 13 bases between. The CDR3 spans 14 residues. Here the CDR3 DNA reads TGTGCCAGCAGCCCCCGGACAGACAACACTGAAGCTTTCTTT. Encoded protein: CASSPRTDNTEAFF.

V usage is TRBV9 and J usage is TRBJ2-2; D is undetermined. V lost 6 bases and J 1 base, leaving 7 bases between the germline ends. The CDR3 has 13 residues. In germline, CDR1 is SGDLS, CDR2 YYNGEE. CDR3 protein: CASNPGNTGELFF. The CDR3 nucleotides read TGTGCCAGCAATCCTGGGAACACCGGGGAGCTGTTTTTT.

The chain recombines TRBV5-1 with TRBJ2-7, with D perhaps TRBD1 (6 bases). The V gene lost 4 bases and the J gene lost 4 bases, with 24 bases spanning the gap. The CDR3 consists of 17 residues. Germline CDR1 and CDR2: SGHRS and YFSETQ. This CDR3 is CASSHRGTPQMGYEQYF. In DNA, the CDR3 is TGCGCCAGCAGCCACCGTGGGACACCTCAAATGGGGTACGAGCAGTACTTC.

V usage is TRBV7-4 and J usage is TRBJ2-7; D is ambiguous. Germline CDR1 is SGHVT and CDR2 is SQSDAQ. The CDR3 consists of 13 residues. Trimming pared 2 bases from V and 6 bases from J, leaving 11 bases between. In nucleotides, the CDR3 is TGTGCCAGCAGCTTAAAGTTGGATAGCGAGCAGTACTTC. It encodes CASSLKLDSEQYF.

The chain combines TRBV19 with TRBJ1-4; a possible D gene is TRBD1 (5 bases). The CDR3 contains 14 residues. The V gene lost 8 bases and the J gene lost 0 bases, with 10 bases spanning the gap. Germline-derived CDR1 and CDR2 are LNHDA and SQIVND (reference sequence). The CDR3 protein is CASCRAATNEKLFF. DNA for the CDR3: TGTGCCAGTTGCAGGGCCGCAACTAATGAAAAACTGTTTTTT.

The V call is TRBV29-1, the J call TRBJ1-2; 11 bases line up with TRBD1. V dropped 7 bases and J dropped 3; count of bases not matched to a gene: 4. CDR1 is SQVTM and CDR2 is ANQGSEA in the germline V gene. The CDR3 length is 13 residues. CDR3 protein: CSGGTGGDYGYTF. Here the CDR3 DNA reads TGCAGCGGAGGGACAGGGGGTGACTATGGCTACACCTTC.

This rearrangement joins TRBV28 to TRBJ2-6, with D unresolved. The CDR3 has 12 amino acids. Trimming took 6 bases from V and 3 from J, leaving 3 bases between them. Germline loops: CDR1 MDHEN, CDR2 SYDVKM. In nucleotides, the CDR3 is TGTGCCAGCAGCCATGGGGCCAACGTCCTGACTTTC. Protein sequence: CASSHGANVLTF.

A few counts support this clone. This chain joins TRBV27 and TRBJ2-2; D unclear. This CDR3 contains 13 residues. The V end lost 8 bases, the J end lost 5 bases, and 12 bases lay between the germline ends. In germline, CDR1 is MNHEY, CDR2 SMNVEV (reference sequence). The CDR3 DNA follows: TGTGCCAGCGGGCGAAGTTGGACCGGGGAGCTGTTTTTT. It is translated as CASGRSWTGELFF.

The chain has TRBV7-8 and TRBJ2-7; D perhaps matches TRBD1 (6 bases). This CDR3 spans 13 amino acids. Per the germline V gene, CDR1 is SGHVS and CDR2 is FQNEAQ. Trimming removed 4 bases at V and 7 bases at J, with 14 bases between. The CDR3 region is CASSSGVRVEQYF. The CDR3 DNA is TGTGCCAGCAGCTCAGGGGTACGGGTGGAGCAGTACTTC.

V is TRBV15 and J is TRBJ1-5; 10 nucleotides line up with TRBD1. Germline CDR1 is LNHNV and CDR2 is YYDKDF (reference sequence). Trimming removed 5 bases from V and 6 bases from J; junction bases left unmatched: 10. The CDR3 runs to 16 residues. CDR3 sequence (DNA): TGTGCCACCAGCTCCCCGAGGAGGGACAGGGGTCAGCCCCAGCATTTT. Encoded protein: CATSSPRRDRGQPQHF.

The chain uses TRBV7-2 and TRBJ1-4; D is ambiguous. Trimming cost V 1 base and J 4 bases, with 10 bases left between them. Germline CDR1 and CDR2: SGHTA and FQGNSA. The CDR3 loop spans 15 amino acids. CDR3 region: CASSLGGSYNEKLFF. The CDR3 DNA sequence: TGTGCCAGCAGCTTAGGAGGTAGTTATAATGAAAAACTGTTTTTT.

The J gene is TRBJ2-3, the V gene TRBV6-5; either TRBD1 or TRBD2 may fit D (6 bases each). Germline CDR1 and CDR2: MNHEY and SVGAGI. CDR3 size: 15 residues. The V gene lost 10 bases and the J gene lost 0 bases, with 17 bases spanning the gap. The CDR3 loop reads CATRGGPFSTDTQYF. The CDR3 DNA follows: TGTGCCACCCGAGGGGGGCCATTTAGCACAGATACGCAGTATTTT.

The V and J genes are TRBV6-5 and TRBJ2-7; TRBD2 is a possible D gene (6 bases). Trimming left V 6 bases short and J 1 base short, with 13 bases between. This CDR3 contains 14 residues. CDR1 and CDR2 (germline): MNHEY, SVGAGI. For the CDR3, the DNA is TGTGCCAGCAGACCCCGGACTATTTCCTACGAGCAGTACTTC. This codes for CASRPRTISYEQYF.

This clone was detected once. This sequence joins TRBV9 and TRBJ1-3, with unresolved D. The CDR3 spans 16 residues. With 1 base removed from V and 0 bases from J, the gap between germline ends came to 11 bases. Looked up from germline, CDR1 is SGDLS and CDR2 is YYNGEE. The CDR3 sequence: CASSVRADRSGNTIYF. CDR3 DNA: TGTGCCAGCAGCGTAAGAGCGGACCGCTCTGGAAACACCATATATTTT.

This sequence joins TRBV4-1 and TRBJ2-5; D not resolved. V was clipped by 4 bases and J by 4 bases, with 10 bases between them. The CDR3 has 13 residues. The germline gives CDR1 MGHRA, CDR2 YSYEKL. CDR3 loop: CASSLVAGETQYF. The CDR3 DNA sequence: TGCGCCAGCAGCCTTGTGGCTGGAGAGACCCAGTACTTC.